The clone carrying this T cell receptor beta chain was seen more than once but under ten times. What it recognizes is unknown. The data were produced by immunoSEQ multiplex PCR, yet TCRdb's version contains in-frame clones alone and is incomplete. The repertoire holds around 22,000 clones, with 73% as singletons. This entry belongs to a study of vaccination effects on CD4 cells after COVID-19. Overall study findings and caveats: Relatively few convalescent patients took part in the study, which had no early post-infection timepoints. Long after vaccination, the clones induced by infection and by vaccine shrank markedly in size.

Expansion with viral peptide pools was applied to antigen-specific CD4+ T cells by the ViraFEST assay prior to sequencing. An approximately 10-day culture period preceded the isolation of CD4+ T cells. Neither prior SARS-CoV-2 infection nor positive nucleocapsid antibodies were present in the vaccine recipients. Sequenced here: CD4+ T cells from PBMCs cultured with HCoV-229E spike peptides, sampled before COVID-19 vaccination. The source of this sequence is a human donor who received a COVID-19 vaccine.

The chain's CDR3 is CASSSDRGHQPQHF. The DNA for the CDR3 is TGTGCCAGCTCGTCGGACAGGGGGCATCAGCCCCAGCATTTT. V usage is TRBV18 and J usage is TRBJ1-5; 11 bases line up with TRBD1. Looked up from germline, CDR1 is KGHSH and CDR2 is LQKENI. The CDR3 runs 14 residues. V was pared by 6 bases and J by 5 bases, with 3 bases of the junction left unmatched.